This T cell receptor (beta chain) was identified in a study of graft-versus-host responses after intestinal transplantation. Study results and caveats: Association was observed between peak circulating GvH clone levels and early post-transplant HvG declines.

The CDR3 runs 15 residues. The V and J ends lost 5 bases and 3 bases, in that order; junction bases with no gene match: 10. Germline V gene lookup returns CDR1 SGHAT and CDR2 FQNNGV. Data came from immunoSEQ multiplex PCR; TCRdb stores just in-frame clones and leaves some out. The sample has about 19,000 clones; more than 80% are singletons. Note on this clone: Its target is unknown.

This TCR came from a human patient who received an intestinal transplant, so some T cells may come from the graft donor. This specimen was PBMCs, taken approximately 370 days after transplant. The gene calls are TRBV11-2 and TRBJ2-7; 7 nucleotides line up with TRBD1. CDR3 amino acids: CASSAIRDRFYEQYF. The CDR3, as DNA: TGTGCCAGCAGCGCGATCCGGGACAGATTCTACGAGCAGTACTTC.